The 2 T cell receptor beta chains reported below all come from one sample, sequenced in a study of blood T cells in healthy people across ages. Together with a sample-barcoded 5' primer, a J-beta primer mix was included in a second PCR lasting about 7 to 11 cycles. TCRdb passed the 5' RACE reads through MiXCR, listing each CDR3 protein once. The sample shows 650,000 to 800,000 distinct CDR3 sequences, around 43% of them seen only once. The sample was blood. All receptors derive from a man aged 55 to 70 in good health.

The chain recombines TRBV12-3 or TRBV12-4 with TRBJ1-5, with D unclear. The CDR3 runs to 15 residues. The V gene lost 3 bases and the J gene lost 2 bases, with 11 bases spanning the gap. CDR3 residues: CASSLGGEGNQPQHF. CDR3 nucleotide sequence: TGTGCCAGCAGTTTGGGAGGCGAGGGCAATCAGCCCCAGCATTTT.

This clonotype showed up just a few times. The V call is TRBV27, the J call TRBJ2-1; the match to TRBD2 covers 7 bases. Trimming removed 5 bases from V and 6 bases from J; junction bases left unmatched: 13. Germline V gene data show CDR1 as MNHEY and CDR2 as SMNVEV (reference sequence). This CDR3 is 16 amino acids long. CDR3 loop: CASSSNWGGDGNEQFF. CDR3 nucleotide sequence: TGTGCCAGCAGTAGCAATTGGGGGGGGGACGGCAATGAGCAGTTCTTC.